The clone carrying this T cell receptor (beta chain) has more than one count but fewer than ten. Its antigen is currently unknown. TCRdb reanalysed the 5' RACE reads using MiXCR and keeps one entry per CDR3 protein. The data contain more than 450,000 distinct CDR3 sequences, around a fifth of them singletons. These data come from a study of T cells after yellow fever vaccination. The study, taken as a whole, reports: Sorted repertoires could include abundant contaminating clonotypes from bulk cells.

This clonotype was sampled from a man aged 18 to 30 who received the YFV17D yellow fever vaccine. Sample: PBMCs, taken roughly 20 days after the first yellow fever vaccination.

The DNA of the CDR3 is TGCGCCAGCAGCTGGGGGGCAGCCAGGGGACAAGAGACCCAGTACTTC. Amino acid sequence: CASSWGAARGQETQYF. V usage is TRBV5-1 and J usage is TRBJ2-5; D possibly uses TRBD1 or TRBD2 (6 bases each). This CDR3 has 16 amino acids. Between the trimmed V and J ends, which lost 3 bases and 2 bases, there was a span of 17 bases. Germline assignment: CDR1 SGHRS and CDR2 YFSETQ. Looking up the rest from reference TRBV5-1 and TRBJ2-5 gives the full variable domain: KAGVTQTPRYLIKTRGQQVTLSCSPISGHRSVSWYQQTPGQGLQFLFEYFSETQRNKGNFPGRFSGRQFSNSRSEMNVSTLELGDSALYLCASSWGAARGQETQYFGPGTRLLVL.